Listed here is a single TCR beta chain. The junction and the germline gene differ at one end; a read error may be behind it. TCRdb's table, derived via immunoSEQ multiplex PCR, lists solely in-frame clones and lacks some. This sample yields around 100,000 clones, of which approximately 90% are seen a single time; under 20% belongs to the top ten. The data were obtained in a study of T cell responses to AZD1222 COVID-19 vaccine. Germline V lookup: CDR1 SGHAT, CDR2 FQNNGV. This CDR3 is 15 amino acids long. The TCR sequence derives from an adult in good health. The V call is TRBV11-2, the J call TRBJ1-5, with a possible D match to TRBD1 (6 bases). The sample consisted of peripheral blood, taken on day 0 of AZD1222 vaccination. The CDR3: CASSVETGQGQPQHF. DNA of the CDR3: TGTGCCAGCAGCGTAGAAACAGGGCAAGGTCAGCCCCAGCATTTT.